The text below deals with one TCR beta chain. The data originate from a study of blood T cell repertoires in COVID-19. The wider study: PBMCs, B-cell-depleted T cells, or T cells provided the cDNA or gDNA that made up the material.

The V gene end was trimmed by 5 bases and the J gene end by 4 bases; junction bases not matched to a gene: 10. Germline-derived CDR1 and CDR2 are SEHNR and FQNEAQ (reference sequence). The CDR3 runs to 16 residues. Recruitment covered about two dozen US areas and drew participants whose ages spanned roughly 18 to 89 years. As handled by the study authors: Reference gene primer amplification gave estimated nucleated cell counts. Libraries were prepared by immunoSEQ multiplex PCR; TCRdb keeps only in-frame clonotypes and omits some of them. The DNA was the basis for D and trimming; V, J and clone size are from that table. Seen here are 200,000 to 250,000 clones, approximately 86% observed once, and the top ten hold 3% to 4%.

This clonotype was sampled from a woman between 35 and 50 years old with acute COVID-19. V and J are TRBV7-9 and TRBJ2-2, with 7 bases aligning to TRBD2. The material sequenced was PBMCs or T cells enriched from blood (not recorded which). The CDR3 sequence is CASSLRLAVGTGELFF. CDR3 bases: TGTGCCAGCAGCCTACGACTAGCTGTTGGCACCGGGGAGCTGTTTTTT.